A single TCR beta chain is shown here with its context. Sequencing libraries of naive CD8 cells derived from around 20,000 to 990,000 sorted cells with 10%, 30% or 50% RNA. One entry per CDR3 protein, called by TCRdb with MiXCR from the PCR reads. The table records about 100,000 distinct CDR3 sequences, over 30% of them present only once. The data were obtained in a study of molecular identifiers for immune sequencing clone quantification. The CDR3 has 16 amino acids. V lost 1 base and J lost 2; bases outside the gene matches: 6. The V gene is TRBV12-3 or TRBV12-4, the J gene TRBJ2-3, with 7 bases fitting TRBD1. The sample taken for sequencing was naive CD8+ T cells from blood, with Jurkat cell RNA spiked in. Subset of the sample: FACS-sorted CD8+CD4-CCR7+CD45RA+ naive T cells. This clonotype was sampled from a human donor in good health. Some libraries in this study had Jurkat cell RNA spiked in. In DNA, the CDR3 is TGTGCCAGCAGTTTAGTTGTGACAGGGTTCACAGATACGCAGTATTTT. Protein sequence: CASSLVVTGFTDTQYF.